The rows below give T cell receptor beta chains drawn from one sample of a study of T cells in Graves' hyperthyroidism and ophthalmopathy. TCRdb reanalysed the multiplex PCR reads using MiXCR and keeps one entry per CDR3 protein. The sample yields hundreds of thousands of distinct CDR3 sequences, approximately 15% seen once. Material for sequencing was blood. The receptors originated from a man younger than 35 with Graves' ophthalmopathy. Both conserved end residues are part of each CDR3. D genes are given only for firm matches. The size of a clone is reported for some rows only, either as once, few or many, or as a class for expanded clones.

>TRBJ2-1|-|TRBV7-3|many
TGTGCCAGCAGCCCCGTTGGCCTTGGGGAAAAGCAGTTCTTC
CASSPVGLGEKQFF
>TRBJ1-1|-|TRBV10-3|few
TGTGCCATCAGTGAGTTGGACCTAGAGAACACTGAAGCTTTCTTT
CAISELDLENTEAFF
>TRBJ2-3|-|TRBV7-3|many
TGTGCCAGCAGCTCCGAGATCACAGATACGCAGTATTTT
CASSSEITDTQYF
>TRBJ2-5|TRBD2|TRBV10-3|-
TGTGCCATCGGAACTAGCGGACTGCGGGCCCAGTACTTC
CAIGTSGLRAQYF
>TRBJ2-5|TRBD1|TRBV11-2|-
TGTGCCAGCAGCTTAGGGGTGGACAGGGAAGAGACCCAGTACTTC
CASSLGVDREETQYF
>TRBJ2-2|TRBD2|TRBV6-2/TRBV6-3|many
TGTGCCAGCAGTACCACGGGACTAGCGGGTGCAGGACCCGGGGAGCTGTTTTTT
CASSTTGLAGAGPGELFF
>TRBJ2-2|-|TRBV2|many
TGTGCCAGCAGCGGAACTACCGGGGAGCTGTTTTTT
CASSGTTGELFF
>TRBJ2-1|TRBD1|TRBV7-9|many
TGTGCCAGCAGCCGGACAGGGGGCAACAGATATGAGCAGTTCTTC
CASSRTGGNRYEQFF
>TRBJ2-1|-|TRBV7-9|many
TGTGCCAGCCTGGTAGCGATGATCCCTGAGCAGTTCTTC
CASLVAMIPEQFF
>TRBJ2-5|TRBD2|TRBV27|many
TGTGCCAGCAGTTCCTTCGGACTAGCGGGAGAGACCCAGTACTTC
CASSSFGLAGETQYF
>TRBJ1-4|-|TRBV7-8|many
TGTGCCAGCAGCCACGGGGGGGTTTACAATGAAAAACTGTTTTTT
CASSHGGVYNEKLFF
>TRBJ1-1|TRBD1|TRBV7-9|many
TGTGCCAGCAGCTGGACAGGGGAACTCATGAACACTGAAGCTTTCTTT
CASSWTGELMNTEAFF
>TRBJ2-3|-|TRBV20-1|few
TGCAGTGCCACTCGGGGCTACACAGATACGCAGTATTTT
CSATRGYTDTQYF
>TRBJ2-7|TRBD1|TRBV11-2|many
TGTGCCAGCAGCTGGGGGACAGGGGGCTACGAGCAGTACTTC
CASSWGTGGYEQYF
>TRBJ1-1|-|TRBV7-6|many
TGTGCCAGCAGAGGCATAGGAGATATTTCGGTCACTGAAGCTTTCTTT
CASRGIGDISVTEAFF
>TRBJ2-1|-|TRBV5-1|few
TGCGCCAGCAGCGCAAGTAGTCGGGGGCCATTGGATGAGCAGTTCTTC
CASSASSRGPLDEQFF